The source of this T cell receptor beta chain is a study of shared clonotypes between healthy human individuals (dated by TCRdb to 2018 to 2020). About the investigation overall: Three men and a couple of women, aged 18 to 49 years, made up the cohort. For each donor, CD4 naive and CD4 memory were each given three plates, CD8 naive was given two plates, and CD8 memory was given one plate. To estimate repertoire size and how much clonotypes are shared between individuals, the study performed deep sequencing of blood TCR repertoires from a few healthy adults. To increase sequencing depth and limit assay-specific biases, different laboratories used diverse techniques to prepare libraries and sequence TCR repertoires. Each donor's leukapheresis produced roughly between roughly 0.85 and 9.5 billion PBMCs.

For the CD8 naive samples, CD45RO-negative cells were positively selected for CCR7, yielding a CD45RA+CCR7+ population from which TemRA cells were excluded. Donors were healthy HIV-negative adults with no recently reported acute infections or vaccinations. Only Caucasian adults living in Nashville, Tennessee, USA were represented among the donors. After blood collection by leukapheresis, PBMCs were isolated using Ficoll-Histopaque density gradient centrifugation and then cryopreserved in the vapor phase of liquid nitrogen. Analytical flow cytometry was used to check the purity and quantity of every magnetically sorted T cell population. Each sorted fraction had its genomic DNA isolated and then quantified by UV absorbance on a Nanodrop 2000c. In regard to this clone: The specificity of this receptor is unknown. Within one base of it there is no much larger clone, and no base qualities were kept.

TCR CDR3 regions were amplified from genomic DNA by multiplex PCR using the deep immunoSEQ assay. Extracted genomic DNA from each cell subset was distributed evenly across all wells of several immunoSEQ 96-well plates, and each plate was treated as a replicate. For sorted subsets, about 200 ng genomic DNA, equal to 30,000 or so T cell genomes, was loaded into each replicate PCR. Purified libraries were measured with a Qubit 3.0 fluorometer, size-checked on a Bioanalyzer 2100, and measured again with the KAPA Library Quantification kit. Each immunoSEQ 96-well plate was sequenced on its own single-read 150-cycle Illumina NextSeq 550 flow cell. The authors' pipeline ran thus. Because the immunoSEQ output included only junctional sequences and no quality scores, the filtering could not be the same as the filtering used for full-length reads. Sequences were annotated with PyIR, a Python wrapper for IgBLAST v1.9, using IMGT germline references to assign V/J genes and CDR3. Reads with weak V/J assignments (E-value above 1e-6), missing CDR3, stop codons, out-of-frame junctions, or ambiguous translated residues were removed. V3J clonotypes were defined by identical inferred V gene, J gene, and CDR3 amino acid sequence. Percentage overlap between repertoires was computed as shared unique clonotypes divided by the size of the smaller repertoire. Richness of each repertoire was evaluated using RTK rarefaction, the Chao1 estimator, and Recon v2.1 estimates of unobserved clonotypes. Generation probabilities were computed with OLGA for all TCRbeta clonotypes obtained by the gDNA method from a few donors. TCRdb took over this immuneACCESS table, retaining in-frame rearrangements with V and J assigned. Such tables are incomplete; in checked studies, under half of the missing clones stem from an unresolved V gene, and the remainder is unexplained. D and trimming were read from the DNA, whereas the V and J calls and clone size are those reported in that table. Within this sample are about 1,900,000 clones, with around 96% of them counted one time only. 1% to 1.5% of the sample lies in the top ten.

General study outcomes and caveats: Based on pairwise subsampling, the degree of clonotype sharing among donors was expected to be affected by sequencing depth. Compared with non-shared clonotypes, clonotypes shared by all four sorted-subset donors had higher generation probabilities. Because the study included a small number of donors, the genetic and exposure-history diversity represented was limited. Rarefaction of sorted-subset datasets indicated incomplete sequencing despite the large sequencing depth. Naive subsets generally had larger estimated clonotype richness than memory subsets did. Only blood was sampled, and tissue TCR repertoires likely differ from those in blood. When four donors were compared, the shared fraction of clonotypes was about 5.4% for naive CD4, 3% to 4% for naive CD8, 2% to 2.5% for memory CD4, and roughly 0.4% for memory CD8.

The CDR3 spans 12 residues, from the cysteine through the phenylalanine. The DNA shown is the 36-base CDR3, in frame from base 1. Trimming leaves V shorter by 7 bases and J shorter by 7 bases, with the junction holding 10 bases beyond the gene matches. Reading the germline V gene gives CDR1 SQVTM and CDR2 ANQGSEA. The sequence joins TRBV29-1 to TRBJ2-7, with 7 bases aligning to TRBD1. This sequence originates from a young man in good health. The material sequenced was naive CD8+ T cells sorted from blood. Explained via the paper, the cell subset or site label denotes: CD45RA+CCR7+. The DNA sequence is TGCAGCGCTATACAGGGGCTGAGGGAGCAGTACTTC. This codes for CSAIQGLREQYF.